The sequence of this TCR beta chain was determined in a study of cytomegalovirus exposure and HLA in healthy donors. This clone appeared once. The PCR was carried out with 60 Vbeta primers and 13 Jbeta primers. Sequencing used immunoSEQ multiplex PCR; TCRdb keeps in-frame clones, though not all of them. The sample lists over 150,000 clones; about four fifths were seen once. Per the germline V gene, CDR1 is ENHRY and CDR2 is SYGVKD. V shed 6 bases and J shed 5 bases, with 10 bases lying between them. The CDR3 extends over 12 amino acids. As for the donors, each was a healthy bone marrow donor. This sequence originates from a man aged 25 to 40 in good health and CMV-seropositive. Sequenced input: PBMCs. The J gene is TRBJ2-5, the V gene TRBV10-3; D is perhaps TRBD1 (6 bases). The CDR3 coding sequence is TGTGCCATCAGAGGACAGCTGGAGACCCAGTACTTC. Its translation: CAIRGQLETQYF.